This paragraph covers one TCR beta chain sequence. Its specificity is not known. The data are from a study of T cell clones after liver transplantation. Looking at the study overall: TCRbeta sequencing after a pre-transplant mixed lymphocyte reaction identified graft-donor-reactive clones, later tracked in post-transplant blood. Third-party-reactive TCRbeta sequences from pre-transplant mixed lymphocyte reactions served as antigen-independent comparators. Until 12-24 months post-transplant, subjects got standard immunosuppression and no induction. Overall study findings and caveats: A larger donor-reactive than third-party decline suggested partial antigen-specific deletion.

The assay was immunoSEQ multiplex PCR, and TCRdb's table has in-frame clones only and misses some. Among fewer than 85,000 clones listed, about 80% were seen once. CDR3 length equals 15 residues. Germline CDR1 is MGHRA and CDR2 is YSYEKL. Trimming left V 4 bases short and J 5 bases short, with 15 bases between. This receptor was obtained from a human patient who received a liver transplant. The graft donor may account for some of the T cells. The sample in question was CD4+ T cells from blood, obtained 12 months after liver transplant. This chain uses TRBV4-1 with TRBJ1-5; possibly TRBD1 for D (6 bases). The CDR3 region has the DNA TGCGCCAGCAGCCTCGACCCACAGGGATATCAGCCCCAGCATTTT. As protein: CASSLDPQGYQPQHF.